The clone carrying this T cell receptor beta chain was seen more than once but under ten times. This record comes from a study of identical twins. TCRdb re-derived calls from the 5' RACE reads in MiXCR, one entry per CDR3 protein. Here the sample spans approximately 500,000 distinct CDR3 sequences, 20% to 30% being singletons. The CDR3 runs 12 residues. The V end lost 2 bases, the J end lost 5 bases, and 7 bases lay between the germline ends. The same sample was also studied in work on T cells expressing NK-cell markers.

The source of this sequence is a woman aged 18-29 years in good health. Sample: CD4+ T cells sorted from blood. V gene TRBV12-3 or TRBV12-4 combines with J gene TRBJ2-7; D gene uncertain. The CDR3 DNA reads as TGTGCCAGCAGTTTATTTCCCAACGAGCAGTACTTC. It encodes CASSLFPNEQYF.